This TCR beta chain was captured in a study of T cell responses to AZD1222 COVID-19 vaccine. General study findings and limits: Just a handful of AZD1222 recipients tested seropositive at baseline.

Profiled with immunoSEQ multiplex PCR; TCRdb holds only in-frame clones, not every one. Among about 67,000 clones, about 85% were seen once, and the ten largest hold over 20%. The germline V and J ends were trimmed by 7 bases and 1 base, with 13 bases remaining between them. Germline values: CDR1 SEHNR, CDR2 FQNEAQ (reference sequence). This CDR3 has 14 amino acids. About this clone itself: Its specificity is unknown.

V gene TRBV7-9 combines with J gene TRBJ1-1; no definite D call. This TCR derives from an adult in good health. Source: peripheral blood, taken on day 0 of AZD1222 vaccination. For the CDR3, the DNA is TGTGCCAGCACCCTACTCCTACCGAACACTGAAGCTTTCTTT. It specifies CASTLLLPNTEAFF. Full variable domain (missing parts from reference TRBV7-9 and TRBJ1-1): DTGVSQNPRHKITKRGQNVTFRCDPISEHNRLYWYRQTLGQGPEFLTYFQNEAQLEKSRLLSDRFSAERPKGSFSTLEIQRTEQGDSAMYLCASTLLLPNTEAFFGQGTRLTVV.